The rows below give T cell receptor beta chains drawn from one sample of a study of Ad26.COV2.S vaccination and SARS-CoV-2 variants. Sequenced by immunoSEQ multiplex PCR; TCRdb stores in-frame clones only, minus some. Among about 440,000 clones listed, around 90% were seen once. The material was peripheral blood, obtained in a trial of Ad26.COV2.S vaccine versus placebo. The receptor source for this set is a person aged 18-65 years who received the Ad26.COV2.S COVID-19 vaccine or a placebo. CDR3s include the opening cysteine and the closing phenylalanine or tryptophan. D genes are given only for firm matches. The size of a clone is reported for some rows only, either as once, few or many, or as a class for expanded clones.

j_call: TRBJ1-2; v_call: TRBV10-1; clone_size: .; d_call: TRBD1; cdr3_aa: CASGTGLKNYGYTF; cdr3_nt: TGCGCCAGCGGGACAGGGTTAAAAAACTATGGCTACACCTTC
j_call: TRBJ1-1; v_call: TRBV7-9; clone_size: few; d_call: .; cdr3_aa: CASSLGAGMAEAFF; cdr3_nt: TGTGCCAGCAGCCTGGGAGCGGGGATGGCTGAAGCTTTCTTT
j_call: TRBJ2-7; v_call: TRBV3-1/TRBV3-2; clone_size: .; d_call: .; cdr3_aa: CASSPNYDPLEQYF; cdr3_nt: TGTGCCAGCAGCCCAAACTACGACCCGCTCGAGCAGTACTTC
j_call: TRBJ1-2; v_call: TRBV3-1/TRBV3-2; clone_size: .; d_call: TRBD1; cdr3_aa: CASSQGTGTGDGYTF; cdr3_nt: TGTGCCAGCAGCCAAGGAACCGGGACAGGGGATGGCTACACCTTC
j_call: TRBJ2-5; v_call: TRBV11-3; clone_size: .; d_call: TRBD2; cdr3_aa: CASSLDTGLAGPSGGETQYF; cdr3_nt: TGTGCCAGCAGCTTAGACACGGGACTAGCGGGACCCAGCGGGGGGGAGACCCAGTACTTC
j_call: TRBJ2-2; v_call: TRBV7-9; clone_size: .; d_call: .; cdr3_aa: CASSRNVDGELFF; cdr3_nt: TGTGCCAGCAGCCGAAACGTGGACGGGGAGCTGTTTTTT
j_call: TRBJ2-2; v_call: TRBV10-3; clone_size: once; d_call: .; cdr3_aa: CAISESGNTGELFF; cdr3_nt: TGTGCCATCAGTGAGTCGGGCAACACCGGGGAGCTGTTTTTT
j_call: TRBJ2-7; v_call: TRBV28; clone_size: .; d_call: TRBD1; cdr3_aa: CASSPGTGFRESYEQYF; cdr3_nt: TGTGCCAGCAGTCCCGGGACAGGGTTTCGGGAATCCTACGAGCAGTACTTC
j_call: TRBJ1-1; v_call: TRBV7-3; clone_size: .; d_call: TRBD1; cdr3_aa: CASSLRTGGTEAFF; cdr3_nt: TGTGCCAGCAGCTTAAGAACAGGGGGGACTGAAGCTTTCTTT
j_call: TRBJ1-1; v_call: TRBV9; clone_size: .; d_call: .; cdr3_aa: CASSVDRLNTEAFF; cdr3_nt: TGTGCCAGCAGCGTCGACAGGTTGAACACTGAAGCTTTCTTT
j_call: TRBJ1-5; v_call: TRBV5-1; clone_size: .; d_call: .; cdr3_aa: CASSLSGGPNQPQHF; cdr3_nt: TGCGCCAGCAGCTTATCGGGAGGACCCAATCAGCCCCAGCATTTT
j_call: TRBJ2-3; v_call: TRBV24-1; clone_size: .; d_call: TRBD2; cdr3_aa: CATSAGTSGSADTQYF; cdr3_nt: TGTGCCACCAGTGCGGGGACTAGCGGGAGTGCGGATACGCAGTATTTT
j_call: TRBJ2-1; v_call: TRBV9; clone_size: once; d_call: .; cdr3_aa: CASSPTGEHNEQFF; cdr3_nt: TGTGCCAGCAGCCCCACGGGCGAACACAATGAGCAGTTCTTC
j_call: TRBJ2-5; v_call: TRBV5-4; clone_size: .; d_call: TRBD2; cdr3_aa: CASSHPRGGETQYF; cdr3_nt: TGTGCCAGCAGCCACCCCCGGGGGGGAGAGACCCAGTACTTC
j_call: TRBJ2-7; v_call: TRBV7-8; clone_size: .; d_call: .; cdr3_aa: CASSLDRGYEQYF; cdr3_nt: TGTGCCAGCAGCTTAGATAGGGGTTACGAGCAGTACTTC
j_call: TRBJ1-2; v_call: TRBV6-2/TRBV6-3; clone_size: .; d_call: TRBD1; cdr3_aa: CASSFDRGRFGYTF; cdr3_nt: TGTGCCAGCAGTTTCGACAGGGGGCGATTTGGCTACACCTTC
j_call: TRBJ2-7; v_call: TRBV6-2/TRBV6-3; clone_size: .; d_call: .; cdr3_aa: CASSSDSFFYEQYF; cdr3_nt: TGTGCCAGCAGTTCGGACTCGTTCTTCTACGAGCAGTACTTC
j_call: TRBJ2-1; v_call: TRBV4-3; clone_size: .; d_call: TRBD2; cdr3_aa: CASSLGGEGEQFF; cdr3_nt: TGCGCCAGCAGCCTCGGGGGGGAGGGTGAGCAGTTCTTC
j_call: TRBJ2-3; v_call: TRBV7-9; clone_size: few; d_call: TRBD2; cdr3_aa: CASRPTSGSTDTQYF; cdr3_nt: TGTGCCAGCAGACCCACTAGCGGGAGCACAGATACGCAGTATTTT
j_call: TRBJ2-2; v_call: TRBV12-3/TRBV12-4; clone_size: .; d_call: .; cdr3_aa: CASSFVSTGELFF; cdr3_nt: TGTGCCAGCAGTTTCGTGTCCACCGGGGAGCTGTTTTTT
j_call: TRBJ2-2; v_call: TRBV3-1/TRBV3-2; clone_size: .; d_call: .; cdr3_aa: CASSQVTGSNTGELFF; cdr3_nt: TGTGCCAGCAGCCAGGTTACAGGGTCGAACACCGGGGAGCTGTTTTTT
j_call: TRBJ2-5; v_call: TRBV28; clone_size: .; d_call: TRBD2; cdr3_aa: CASSPLGSGRARETQYF; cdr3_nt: TGTGCCAGCAGTCCCCTCGGCAGCGGGAGGGCTCGGGAGACCCAGTACTTC
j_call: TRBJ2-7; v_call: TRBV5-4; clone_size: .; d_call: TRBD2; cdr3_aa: CASRGGTSGFPGEQYF; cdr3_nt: TGTGCCAGCAGGGGAGGGACTAGCGGCTTTCCAGGGGAGCAGTACTTC
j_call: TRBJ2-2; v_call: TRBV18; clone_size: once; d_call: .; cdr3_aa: CASSPIGTGELFF; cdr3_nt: TGTGCCAGCTCACCGATCGGCACCGGGGAGCTGTTTTTT
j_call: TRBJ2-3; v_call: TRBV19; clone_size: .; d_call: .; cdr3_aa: CASSMSDIDTQYF; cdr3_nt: TGTGCCAGTAGTATGTCCGACATAGATACGCAGTATTTT
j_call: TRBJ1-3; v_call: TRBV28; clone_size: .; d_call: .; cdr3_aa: CASSSGGNTIYF; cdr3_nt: TGTGCCAGCAGTTCAGGTGGAAACACCATATATTTT
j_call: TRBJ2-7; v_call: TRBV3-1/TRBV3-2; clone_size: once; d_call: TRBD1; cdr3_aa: CASSQDDRVAEQYF; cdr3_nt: TGTGCCAGCAGCCAAGACGACAGGGTGGCGGAGCAGTACTTC
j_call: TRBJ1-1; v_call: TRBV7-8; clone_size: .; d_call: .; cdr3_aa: CASSLVRDSEAFF; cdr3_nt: TGTGCCAGCAGCTTGGTGAGAGACTCGGAAGCTTTCTTT
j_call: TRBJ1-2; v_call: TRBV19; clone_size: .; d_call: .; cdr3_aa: CASTGHPLLGYTF; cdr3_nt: TGTGCCAGTACGGGACACCCATTACTTGGCTACACCTTC
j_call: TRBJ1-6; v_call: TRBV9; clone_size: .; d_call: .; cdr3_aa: CASTEQEVDSPLHF; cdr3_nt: TGTGCCAGCACCGAGCAGGAGGTAGATTCACCCCTCCACTTT
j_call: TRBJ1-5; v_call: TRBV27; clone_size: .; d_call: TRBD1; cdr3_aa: CASSPGQSNQPQHF; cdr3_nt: TGTGCCAGCAGTCCGGGACAGAGCAATCAGCCCCAGCATTTT
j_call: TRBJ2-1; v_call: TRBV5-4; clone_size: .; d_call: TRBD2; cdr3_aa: CASSASAGGLAGADEQFF; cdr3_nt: TGTGCCAGCAGTGCCTCAGCCGGGGGACTAGCGGGAGCTGATGAGCAGTTCTTC
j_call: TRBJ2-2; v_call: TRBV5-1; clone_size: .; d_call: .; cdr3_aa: CASSLDPGRVGELFF; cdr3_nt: TGCGCCAGCAGCTTGGATCCAGGGCGGGTTGGGGAGCTGTTTTTT
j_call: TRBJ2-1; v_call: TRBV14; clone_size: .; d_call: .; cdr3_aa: CASSQESTLGEQFF; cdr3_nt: TGTGCCAGCAGCCAAGAGAGCACCTTGGGAGAGCAGTTCTTC
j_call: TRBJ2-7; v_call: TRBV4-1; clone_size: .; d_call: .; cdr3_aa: CASSRVQVRYEQYF; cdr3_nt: TGCGCCAGCAGCCGCGTACAGGTCAGGTACGAGCAGTACTTC
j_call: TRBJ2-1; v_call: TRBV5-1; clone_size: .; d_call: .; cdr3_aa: CASEGGGNNEQFF; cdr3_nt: TGCGCCAGCGAAGGGGGAGGGAACAATGAGCAGTTCTTC
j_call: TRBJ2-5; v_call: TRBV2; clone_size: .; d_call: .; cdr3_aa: CASSEALPEETQYF; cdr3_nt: TGTGCCAGCAGTGAAGCGCTCCCGGAGGAGACCCAGTACTTC
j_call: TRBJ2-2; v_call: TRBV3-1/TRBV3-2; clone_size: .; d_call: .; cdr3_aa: CASSPPGQMAPARGELFF; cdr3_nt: TGTGCCAGCAGCCCCCCCGGGCAGATGGCACCGGCACGCGGGGAGCTGTTTTTT
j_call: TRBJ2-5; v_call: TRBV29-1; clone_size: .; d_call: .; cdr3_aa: CSVDDQETQYF; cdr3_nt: TGCAGCGTCGACGATCAAGAGACCCAGTACTTC
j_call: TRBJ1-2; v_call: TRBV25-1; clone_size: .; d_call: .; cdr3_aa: CASSGSGTSGYTF; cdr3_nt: TGTGCCAGCAGTGGATCAGGGACCTCCGGCTACACCTTC
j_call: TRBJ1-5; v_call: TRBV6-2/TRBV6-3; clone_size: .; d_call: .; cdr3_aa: CASSSTRISRRYQPQHF; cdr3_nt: TGTGCCAGCAGCTCCACTCGGATCTCCCGAAGGTATCAGCCCCAGCATTTT
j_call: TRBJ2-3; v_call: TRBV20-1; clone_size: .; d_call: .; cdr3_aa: CSAPAGDTQYF; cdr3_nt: TGCAGTGCCCCGGCCGGCGATACGCAGTATTTT
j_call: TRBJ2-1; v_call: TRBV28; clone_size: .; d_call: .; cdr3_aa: CASRPTEGGPYNEQFF; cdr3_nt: TGTGCCAGCAGACCAACCGAGGGGGGGCCCTACAATGAGCAGTTCTTC
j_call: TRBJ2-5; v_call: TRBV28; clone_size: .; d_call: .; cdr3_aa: CASSPGSSGRETQYF; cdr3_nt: TGTGCCAGCAGTCCTGGGTCGTCGGGGAGAGAGACCCAGTACTTC
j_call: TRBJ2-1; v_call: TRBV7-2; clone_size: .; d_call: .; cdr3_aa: CASSPYASEQFF; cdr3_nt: TGTGCCAGCAGCCCCTACGCTAGTGAGCAGTTCTTC
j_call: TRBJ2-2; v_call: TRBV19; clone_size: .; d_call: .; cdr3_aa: CASSAQGSGELFF; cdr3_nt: TGTGCCAGTAGTGCCCAGGGATCCGGGGAGCTGTTTTTT
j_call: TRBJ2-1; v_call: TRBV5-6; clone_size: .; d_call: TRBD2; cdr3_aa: CASSPDTRGGNEQFF; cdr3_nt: TGTGCCAGCAGCCCGGACACACGCGGGGGCAATGAGCAGTTCTTC